These 22 T cell receptor beta chains were all obtained from the same sample, sequenced in a study of blood T cell repertoires in COVID-19. Here immunoSEQ multiplex PCR was the method, and the copy in TCRdb shows in-frame clones only, minus some. The sample includes around 100,000 clones, 70% to 90% of them seen just once. The specimen sequenced was peripheral blood. The receptors here all came from a human donor with acute or convalescent COVID-19. The donor label of this sample is uncertain.

The chain recombines TRBV24-1 with TRBJ1-1; tentatively, D is TRBD1 (5 bases). CDR3 size: 13 residues. Germline loops: CDR1 KGHDR, CDR2 SFDVKD. V was shortened by 0 bases and J by 10 bases, with 11 bases between the two germline ends. CDR3: CATSDLGVGGAFF. CDR3 coding DNA: TGTGCCACCAGTGATTTGGGGGTCGGGGGAGCTTTCTTT.

The gene calls are TRBV15 and TRBJ2-7, with 10 positions matching TRBD1. V lost 3 bases and J lost 0; bases outside the gene matches: 5. CDR3 size: 16 residues. From germline, CDR1 is LNHNV and CDR2 YYDKDF (reference sequence). CDR3 residues: CATSSERTGGSYEQYF. In DNA, the CDR3 is TGTGCCACCAGCAGCGAAAGGACAGGGGGCTCCTACGAGCAGTACTTC.

The rearrangement links TRBV4-1 to TRBJ1-5; TRBD1 matches at 7 bases. The CDR3 has 16 amino acids. Germline V lookup: CDR1 MGHRA, CDR2 YSYEKL. After removal of 0 bases from V and 6 bases from J, the junction contained 8 bases not matched to a gene. In DNA, the CDR3 is TGCGCCAGCAGCCAAGATGAGGGGGCATCCAGTCAGCCCCAGCATTTT. Its translation is CASSQDEGASSQPQHF.

This clone was detected only a few times. The rearrangement links TRBV19 to TRBJ2-7; TRBD1 matches 7 bases. Trimming removed 3 bases from V and 2 bases from J; junction bases left unmatched: 4. This CDR3 is built from 14 residues. From germline, CDR1 is LNHDA and CDR2 SQIVND (reference sequence). CDR3 DNA sequence: TGTGCCAGTAGTATTGACAGGGCCACCTACGAGCAGTACTTC. Translating gives CASSIDRATYEQYF. Full variable domain (rest looked up from reference TRBV19 and TRBJ2-7): DGGITQSPKYLFRKEGQNVTLSCEQNLNHDAMYWYRQDPGQGLRLIYYSQIVNDFQKGDIAEGYSVSREKKESFPLTVTSAQKNPTAFYLCASSIDRATYEQYFGPGTRLTVT.

The chain recombines TRBV29-1 with TRBJ1-2; D gene ambiguous. The germline gives CDR1 SQVTM, CDR2 ANQGSEA. The CDR3 is made up of 13 amino acids. Deletions cut 5 bases from V and 1 base from J, with 11 bases between. This CDR3 is CSVQGPHNYGYTF. The CDR3 region has the DNA TGCAGCGTTCAAGGGCCACATAACTATGGCTACACCTTC.

The rearrangement joins TRBV21-1 to TRBJ1-4; TRBD1, the table's D call, lacks a check against the DNA. TRBV21-1 is labeled a pseudogene. The CDR3 covers 20 residues. In DNA, the CDR3 is TGTGCCAGCAACGCCCAAGGGACAGTCTCATATCGTGCAACTAATGAAAAACTGTTTTTT. It encodes CASNAQGTVSYRATNEKLFF.

The chain is built from TRBV7-2 and TRBJ2-1, with TRBD2 matching 10 bases. V lost 8 bases and J lost 4; bases outside the gene matches: 5. Germline V lookup: CDR1 SGHTA, CDR2 FQGNSA. The CDR3 runs to 14 residues. Here the CDR3 reads CASLLAGLYNEQFF. CDR3 nucleotides: TGTGCCAGCCTACTAGCGGGGCTTTACAATGAGCAGTTCTTC.

The chain employs TRBV6-1 and TRBJ2-1, with a weak D call TRBD2 (5 bases). Trimming shortened V by 1 base and J by 15 bases, and 13 bases separated the two germline ends. CDR1 is MNHNS, CDR2 SASEGT, per germline. There are 12 residues in the CDR3. This CDR3 is CASSEGWGRGFF. As DNA, the CDR3 is TGTGCCAGCAGTGAAGGATGGGGTCGGGGGTTCTTC.

The rearrangement joins TRBV10-3 to TRBJ2-2; 8 bases align to TRBD2. Germline CDR1 is ENHRY and CDR2 is SYGVKD. The CDR3 extends over 14 amino acids. Trimming took 8 bases from V and 3 from J; bases not matched to a gene: 5. The CDR3 is CAIRTGGYTGELFF. The CDR3 DNA reads TGTGCCATCCGAACGGGAGGGTACACCGGGGAGCTGTTTTTT.

The chain recombines TRBV7-9 with TRBJ1-6, with D perhaps matching TRBD1 (5 bases). With 5 bases removed from V and 0 bases from J, the gap between germline ends came to 11 bases. The CDR3 extends over 16 amino acids. Germline CDR1 SEHNR, CDR2 FQNEAQ (reference sequence). CDR3 sequence: CASSGSQGSYNSPLHF. CDR3 DNA: TGTGCCAGCAGCGGATCTCAGGGCTCCTATAATTCACCCCTCCACTTT. Based on the CDR3 plus reference TRBV7-9 and TRBJ1-6, the full variable domain is DTGVSQNPRHKITKRGQNVTFRCDPISEHNRLYWYRQTLGQGPEFLTYFQNEAQLEKSRLLSDRFSAERPKGSFSTLEIQRTEQGDSAMYLCASSGSQGSYNSPLHFGNGTRLTVT.

The chain links TRBV7-2 to TRBJ1-1; possibly TRBD1 for D (6 bases). The CDR3 contains 14 residues. The V end lost 4 bases, the J end lost 11 bases, and 20 bases lay between the germline ends. Per the germline V gene, CDR1 is SGHTA and CDR2 is FQGNSA. The CDR3 is CASSSRPGGAVAFF. The CDR3 DNA follows: TGTGCCAGCAGCTCCCGGCCGGGGGGGGCAGTGGCTTTCTTT.

The chain joins TRBV3-1 (or the pseudogene TRBV3-2) to TRBJ1-1; D not certain. Germline lookup yields CDR1 LGHDT and CDR2 YNNKEL (reference sequence). This CDR3 is built from 15 residues. Trimming removed 3 bases at V and 2 bases at J, with 13 bases between. CDR3 sequence (DNA): TGTGCCAGCAGCCAGGCCACAACTAAAAACACTGAAGCTTTCTTT. Protein product: CASSQATTKNTEAFF.

The chain recombines TRBV7-9 with TRBJ1-3; TRBD1 is a possible D gene (6 bases). Germline V gene sequence: CDR1 SEHNR, CDR2 FQNEAQ (reference sequence). This CDR3 has 19 residues. Trimming shortened V by 3 bases and J by 0 bases, and 21 bases separated the two germline ends. CDR3 region: CASSFTTSTGPYSGNTIYF. CDR3 nucleotides: TGTGCCAGCAGCTTTACCACCTCGACAGGACCCTACTCTGGAAACACCATATATTTT. Drawing the rest from reference TRBV7-9 and TRBJ1-3, the complete variable domain is DTGVSQNPRHKITKRGQNVTFRCDPISEHNRLYWYRQTLGQGPEFLTYFQNEAQLEKSRLLSDRFSAERPKGSFSTLEIQRTEQGDSAMYLCASSFTTSTGPYSGNTIYFGEGSWLTVV.

This chain links TRBV18 with TRBJ1-4; D uncertain. V dropped 2 bases and J dropped 8 bases, with 9 bases sitting between them. The CDR3 consists of 13 residues. In germline, CDR1 is KGHSH, CDR2 LQKENI. CDR3 DNA: TGTGCCAGCTCACCATCGACGCGGGAAAAACTGTTTTTT. Translation: CASSPSTREKLFF.

This rearrangement joins TRBV3-1 (or the pseudogene TRBV3-2) to TRBJ1-6; the match to TRBD1 covers 9 bases. Germline CDR1 LGHDT, CDR2 YNNKEL (reference sequence). V gave up 4 bases and J gave up 1 base; unmatched junction bases: 2. There are 16 residues in the CDR3. The CDR3 DNA reads TGTGCCAGCAGCCTGACAGGGGGTTCCTATAATTCACCCCTCCACTTT. This gives the protein CASSLTGGSYNSPLHF.

V is TRBV2 and J is TRBJ2-4, with D possibly matching TRBD2 (5 bases). Germline V gene data show CDR1 as SNHLY and CDR2 as FYNNEI. This CDR3 contains 15 residues. V gave up 6 bases and J gave up 0 bases, with 12 bases separating them. CDR3 amino acids: CASSLEDLAKNIQYF. The CDR3 nucleotides read TGTGCCAGCAGCCTGGAGGACTTAGCCAAAAACATTCAGTACTTC.

The rearrangement links TRBV7-2 to TRBJ1-3, with 9 bases matching TRBD1. Trimming removed 3 bases from V and 4 bases from J; junction bases left unmatched: 4. The germline V gene encodes CDR1 SGHTA and CDR2 FQGNSA. The CDR3 totals 15 residues. CDR3 DNA sequence: TGTGCCAGCAGCTTTGGGACAGGGATGGGAAACACCATATATTTT. Translating it yields CASSFGTGMGNTIYF.

The rearrangement joins TRBV28 to TRBJ2-5; D is uncertain. This CDR3 region has 12 residues. Trimming pared 3 bases from V and 4 bases from J, leaving 6 bases between. Germline-derived CDR1 and CDR2 are MDHEN and SYDVKM. CDR3 sequence (DNA): TGTGCCAGCAGTTTTGTAGTAGAGACCCAGTACTTC. Residues: CASSFVVETQYF.

The gene calls are TRBV19 and TRBJ2-1; weak D call: TRBD2 (5 bases). The CDR3 runs 14 residues. Trimming pared 3 bases from V and 2 bases from J, leaving 8 bases between. The germline gives CDR1 LNHDA, CDR2 SQIVND (reference sequence). The CDR3 DNA reads TGTGCCAGTAGTATGTACGGGACCTACAATGAGCAGTTCTTC. Protein product: CASSMYGTYNEQFF.

The gene calls are TRBV7-2 and TRBJ2-1; 10 nucleotides agree with TRBD1. The V segment lost 4 bases and the J segment 5 bases; nucleotides outside the gene matches: 8. Germline lookup yields CDR1 SGHTA and CDR2 FQGNSA. The CDR3 covers 16 residues. The CDR3 spells CASSSGTGVGHNEQFF. The CDR3, as DNA: TGTGCCAGCAGCTCCGGGACAGGGGTGGGGCACAATGAGCAGTTCTTC.

The V call is TRBV2, the J call TRBJ2-1; 8 bases are a match to TRBD2. The V gene end was trimmed by 6 bases and the J gene end by 1 base; junction bases not matched to a gene: 2. The length of the CDR3 is 14 residues. In germline, CDR1 is SNHLY, CDR2 FYNNEI. The chain's CDR3 is CASSGTSSYNEQFF. DNA for the CDR3: TGTGCCAGCAGCGGGACTAGTTCCTACAATGAGCAGTTCTTC.

The V call is TRBV5-4, the J call TRBJ2-1; 9 bases map to TRBD1. The germline V gene has CDR1 SGHNT and CDR2 YYREEE (reference sequence). Trimming removed 0 bases from V and 4 bases from J; junction bases left unmatched: 2. The CDR3 is made up of 15 amino acids. The CDR3 sequence: CASSLDRGLYNEQFF. In DNA, the CDR3 is TGTGCCAGCAGCTTGGACAGGGGGCTGTACAATGAGCAGTTCTTC.